The T cell receptor beta chain described here comes from a study of T-cell reconstitution after alpha-beta-depleted transplantation in children. CDR3 length: 15 amino acids. Trimming took 0 bases from V and 6 from J; bases not matched to a gene: 8. Germline values: CDR1 SQVTM, CDR2 ANQGSEA. This clonotype was counted only a few times. Unique molecular identifiers were incorporated when the TCRbeta library was constructed. Via MiXCR, TCRdb re-called the PCR reads, giving one row per CDR3 protein. Of some 390,000 distinct CDR3 sequences in the sample, about 20% were seen once. The sequence derives from a human donor who donated a stem cell graft to a child with acute myeloid leukemia. V and J are TRBV29-1 and TRBJ2-1; 7 nucleotides line up with TRBD2. The starting material was PBMCs from the stem cell graft donor, obtained from the stem cell graft. CDR3 sequence (DNA): TGCAGCGTTGAAGATCTTAGGCTAGCGGCCAATGAGCAGTTCTTC. This translates into CSVEDLRLAANEQFF.